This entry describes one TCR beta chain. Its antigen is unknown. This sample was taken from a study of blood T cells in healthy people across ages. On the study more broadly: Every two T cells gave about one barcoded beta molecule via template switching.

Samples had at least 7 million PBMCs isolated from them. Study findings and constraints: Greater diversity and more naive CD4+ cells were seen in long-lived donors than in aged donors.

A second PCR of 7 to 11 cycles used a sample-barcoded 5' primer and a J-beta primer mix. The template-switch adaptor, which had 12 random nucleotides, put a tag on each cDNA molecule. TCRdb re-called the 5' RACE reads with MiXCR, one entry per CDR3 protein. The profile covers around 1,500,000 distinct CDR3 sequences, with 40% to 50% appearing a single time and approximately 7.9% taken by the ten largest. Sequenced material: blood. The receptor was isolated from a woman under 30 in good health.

In DNA, the CDR3 is TGCGCCAGCAGCCAAGATAGACTAGCGGTAGCCAAAAACATTCAGTACTTC. Its protein is CASSQDRLAVAKNIQYF. The chain employs TRBV4-1 and TRBJ2-4; TRBD2 matches 9 bases. Germline V CDR1 and CDR2: MGHRA, YSYEKL. This CDR3 contains 17 residues. Trimming cost V 0 bases and J 0 bases; bases outside gene matches: 3.